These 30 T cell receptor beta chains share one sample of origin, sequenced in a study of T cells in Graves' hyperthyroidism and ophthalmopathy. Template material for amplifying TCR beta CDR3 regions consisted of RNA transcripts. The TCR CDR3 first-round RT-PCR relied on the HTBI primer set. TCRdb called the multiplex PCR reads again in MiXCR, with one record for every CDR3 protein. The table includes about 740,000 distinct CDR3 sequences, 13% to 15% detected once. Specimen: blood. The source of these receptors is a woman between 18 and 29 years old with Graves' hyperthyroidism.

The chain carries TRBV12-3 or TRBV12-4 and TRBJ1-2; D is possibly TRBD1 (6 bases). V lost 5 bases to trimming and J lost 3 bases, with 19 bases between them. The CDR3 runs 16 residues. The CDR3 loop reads CASSPSRQGTYYGYTF. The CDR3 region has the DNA TGTGCCAGCAGTCCAAGTAGGCAGGGGACTTACTATGGCTACACCTTC.

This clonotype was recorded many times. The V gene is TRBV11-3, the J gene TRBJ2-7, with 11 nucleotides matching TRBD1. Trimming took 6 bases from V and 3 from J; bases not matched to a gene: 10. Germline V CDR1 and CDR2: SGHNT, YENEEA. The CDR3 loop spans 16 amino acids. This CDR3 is CASRLSTGTGGYEQYF. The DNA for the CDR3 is TGTGCCAGCAGACTAAGTACCGGGACAGGGGGCTACGAGCAGTACTTC.

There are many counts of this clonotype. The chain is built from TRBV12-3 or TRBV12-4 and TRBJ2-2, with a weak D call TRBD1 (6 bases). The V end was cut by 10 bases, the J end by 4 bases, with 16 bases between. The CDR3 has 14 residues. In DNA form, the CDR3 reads TGTGCCACCGGGTTCAGGGGCAGCACCGGGGAGCTGTTTTTT. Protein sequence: CATGFRGSTGELFF.

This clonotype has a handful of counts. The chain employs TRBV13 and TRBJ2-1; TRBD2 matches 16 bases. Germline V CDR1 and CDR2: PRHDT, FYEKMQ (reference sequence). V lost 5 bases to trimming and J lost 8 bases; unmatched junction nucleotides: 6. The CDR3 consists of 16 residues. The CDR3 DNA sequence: TGTGCCAGCAGCGTGGGACTAGCGGGAGGGGATCATGAGCAGTTCTTC. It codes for CASSVGLAGGDHEQFF.

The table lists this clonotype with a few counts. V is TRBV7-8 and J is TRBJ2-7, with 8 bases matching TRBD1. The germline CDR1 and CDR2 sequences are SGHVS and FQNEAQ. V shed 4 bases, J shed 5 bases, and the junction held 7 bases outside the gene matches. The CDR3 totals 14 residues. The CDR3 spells CASSSRTGWDEQYF. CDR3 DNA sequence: TGTGCCAGCAGCTCACGGACAGGGTGGGACGAGCAGTACTTC.

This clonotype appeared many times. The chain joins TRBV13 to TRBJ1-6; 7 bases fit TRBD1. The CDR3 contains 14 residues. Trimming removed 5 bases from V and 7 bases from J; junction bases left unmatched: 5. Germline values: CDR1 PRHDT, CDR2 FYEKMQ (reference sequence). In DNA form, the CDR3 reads TGTGCCAGCAGCGGTTACAGGGGAAATTCACCCCTCCACTTT. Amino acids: CASSGYRGNSPLHF.

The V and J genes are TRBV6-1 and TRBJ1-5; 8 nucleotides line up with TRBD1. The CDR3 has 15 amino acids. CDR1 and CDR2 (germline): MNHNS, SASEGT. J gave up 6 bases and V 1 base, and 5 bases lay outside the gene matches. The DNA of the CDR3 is TGTGCCAGCAGTGAAGGGGGCAGGGGGCTTCAGCCCCAGCATTTT. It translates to CASSEGGRGLQPQHF.

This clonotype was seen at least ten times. The CDR3 sequence: CASSFRATGELFF. CDR3 nucleotide sequence: TGTGCCAGCAGCTTTCGGGCCACCGGGGAGCTGTTTTTT. The chain couples TRBV7-2 to TRBJ2-2; no firm D call. The V gene's germline CDR1 is SGHTA and CDR2 FQGNSA. The CDR3 spans 13 residues. V shed 3 bases and J shed 4 bases, with 6 bases lying between them.

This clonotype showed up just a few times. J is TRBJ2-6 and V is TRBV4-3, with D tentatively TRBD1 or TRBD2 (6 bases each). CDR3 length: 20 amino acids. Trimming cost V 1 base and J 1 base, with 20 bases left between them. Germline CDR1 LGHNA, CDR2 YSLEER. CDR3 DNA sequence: TGCGCCAGCAGCCAAGGCTGGTTCGGGGGCGCGAGGTCTGGGGCCAACGTCCTGACTTTC. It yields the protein CASSQGWFGGARSGANVLTF.

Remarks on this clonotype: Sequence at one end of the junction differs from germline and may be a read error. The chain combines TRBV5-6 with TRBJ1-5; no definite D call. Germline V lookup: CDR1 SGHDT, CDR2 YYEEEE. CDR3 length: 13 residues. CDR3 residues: CASSLTTNQPRHF. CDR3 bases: TGTGCCAGCAGCTTGACAACGAATCAGCCCCGGCATTTT.

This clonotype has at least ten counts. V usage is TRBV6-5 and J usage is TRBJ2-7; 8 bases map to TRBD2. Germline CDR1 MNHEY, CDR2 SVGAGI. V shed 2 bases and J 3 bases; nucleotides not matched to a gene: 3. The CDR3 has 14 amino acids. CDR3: CASSYTSGSYEQYF. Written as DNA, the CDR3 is TGTGCCAGCAGTTACACCAGCGGGAGCTACGAGCAGTACTTC.

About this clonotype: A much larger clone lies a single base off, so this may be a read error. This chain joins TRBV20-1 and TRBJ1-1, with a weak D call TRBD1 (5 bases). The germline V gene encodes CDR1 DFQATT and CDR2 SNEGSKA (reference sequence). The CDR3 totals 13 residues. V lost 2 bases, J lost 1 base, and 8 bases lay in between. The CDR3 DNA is TGCAGTGCTAGAAGGGGAAAGAACACTGAAGCTTTCTTT. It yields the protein CSARRGKNTEAFF.

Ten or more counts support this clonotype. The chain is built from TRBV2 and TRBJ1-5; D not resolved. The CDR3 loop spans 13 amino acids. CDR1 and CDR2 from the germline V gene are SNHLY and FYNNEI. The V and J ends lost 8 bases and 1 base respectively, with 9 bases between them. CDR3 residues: CASLKESNQPQHF. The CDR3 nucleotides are TGTGCCAGCCTCAAGGAAAGCAATCAGCCCCAGCATTTT.

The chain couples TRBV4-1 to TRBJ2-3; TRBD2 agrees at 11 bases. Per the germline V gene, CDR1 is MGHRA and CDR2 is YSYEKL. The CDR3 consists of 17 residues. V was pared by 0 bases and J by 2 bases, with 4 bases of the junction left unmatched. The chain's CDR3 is CASSQDGTSGHTDTQYF. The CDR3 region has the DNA TGCGCCAGCAGCCAAGATGGGACTAGCGGTCACACAGATACGCAGTATTTT.

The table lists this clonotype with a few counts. CDR3: CSARDWGEGRGKNIQYF. As DNA, the CDR3 is TGCAGTGCTAGAGATTGGGGTGAGGGGAGGGGCAAAAACATTCAGTACTTC. The chain couples TRBV20-1 to TRBJ2-4, with 7 nucleotides matching TRBD2. This CDR3 comprises 17 residues. Looked up from germline, CDR1 is DFQATT and CDR2 is SNEGSKA (reference sequence). Trimming cost V 0 bases and J 3 bases; bases outside gene matches: 11.

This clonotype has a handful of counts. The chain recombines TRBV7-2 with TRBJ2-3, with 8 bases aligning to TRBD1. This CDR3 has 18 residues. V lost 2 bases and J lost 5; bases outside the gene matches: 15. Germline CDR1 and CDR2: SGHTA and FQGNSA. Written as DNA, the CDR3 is TGTGCCAGCAGCTTAAGGTCGGCAGGGGGCGGTTTTGGAGATACGCAGTATTTT. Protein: CASSLRSAGGGFGDTQYF.

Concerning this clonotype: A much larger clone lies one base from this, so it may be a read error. The CDR3 sequence: CASNDRSNEQFF. The CDR3 DNA sequence: TGTGCCAGCAATGACCGTTCCAATGAGCAGTTCTTC. This chain connects TRBV6-1 to TRBJ2-1; D is unclear. The CDR3 loop spans 12 amino acids. The V and J ends lost 7 bases and 6 bases respectively, with 10 bases between them. Germline V lookup: CDR1 MNHNS, CDR2 SASEGT.

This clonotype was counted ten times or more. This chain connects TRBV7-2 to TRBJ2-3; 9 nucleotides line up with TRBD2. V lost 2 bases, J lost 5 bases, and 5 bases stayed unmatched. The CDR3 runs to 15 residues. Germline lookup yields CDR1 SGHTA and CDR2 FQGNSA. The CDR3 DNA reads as TGTGCCAGCAGCTTACCTAGCGGGACGGGAGATACGCAGTATTTT. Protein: CASSLPSGTGDTQYF.

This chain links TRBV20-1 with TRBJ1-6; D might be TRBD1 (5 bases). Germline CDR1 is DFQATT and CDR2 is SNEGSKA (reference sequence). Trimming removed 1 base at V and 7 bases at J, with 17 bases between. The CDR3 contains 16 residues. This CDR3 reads CSARASYGQTNSPLHF. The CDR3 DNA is TGCAGTGCTAGAGCATCGTATGGACAAACAAATTCACCCCTCCACTTT.

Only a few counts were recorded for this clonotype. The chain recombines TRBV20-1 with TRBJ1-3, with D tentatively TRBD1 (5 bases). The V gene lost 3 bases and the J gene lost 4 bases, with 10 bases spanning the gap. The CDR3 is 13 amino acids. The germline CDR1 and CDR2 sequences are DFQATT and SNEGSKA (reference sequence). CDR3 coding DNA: TGCAGTGCTAGTTTGGGGACCGGAAACACCATATATTTT. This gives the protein CSASLGTGNTIYF.

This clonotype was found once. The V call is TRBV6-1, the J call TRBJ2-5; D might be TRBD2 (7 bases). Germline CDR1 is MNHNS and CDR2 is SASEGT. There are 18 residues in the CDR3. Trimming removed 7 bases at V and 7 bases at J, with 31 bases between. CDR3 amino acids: CASTVFMRGKGLGGTQYF. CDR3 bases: TGTGCCAGCACGGTTTTTATGAGGGGGAAAGGACTAGGGGGGACCCAGTACTTC.

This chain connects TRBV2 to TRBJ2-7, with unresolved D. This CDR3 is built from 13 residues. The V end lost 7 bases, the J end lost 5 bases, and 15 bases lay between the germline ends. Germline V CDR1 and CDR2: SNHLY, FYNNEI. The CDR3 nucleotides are TGTGCCAGCACATATTATTCGGGCGACGAGCAGTACTTC. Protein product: CASTYYSGDEQYF.

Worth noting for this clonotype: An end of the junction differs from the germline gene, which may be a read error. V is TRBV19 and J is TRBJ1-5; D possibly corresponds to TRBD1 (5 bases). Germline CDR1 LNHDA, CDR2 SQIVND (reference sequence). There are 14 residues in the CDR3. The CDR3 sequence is CASRIPGRNQPQRF. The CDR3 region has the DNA TGTGCCAGCCGTATCCCGGGGCGCAATCAGCCCCAGCGTTTT.

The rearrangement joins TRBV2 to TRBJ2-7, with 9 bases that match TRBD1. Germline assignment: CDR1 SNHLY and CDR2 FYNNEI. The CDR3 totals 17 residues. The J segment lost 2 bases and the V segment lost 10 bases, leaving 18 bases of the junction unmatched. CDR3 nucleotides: TGTGCCAACTTCCAGGTGGGACAGGGTTTCGGGACCTACGAGCAGTACTTC. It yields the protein CANFQVGQGFGTYEQYF.

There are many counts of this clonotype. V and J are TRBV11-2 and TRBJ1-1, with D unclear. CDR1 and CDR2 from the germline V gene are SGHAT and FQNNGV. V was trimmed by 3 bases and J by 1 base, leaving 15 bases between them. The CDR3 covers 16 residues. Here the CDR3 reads CASSLEEFEANTEAFF. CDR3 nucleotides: TGTGCCAGCAGCTTGGAAGAGTTTGAGGCGAACACTGAAGCTTTCTTT. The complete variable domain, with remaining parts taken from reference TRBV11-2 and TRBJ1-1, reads EAGVAQSPRYKIIEKRQSVAFWCNPISGHATLYWYQQILGQGPKLLIQFQNNGVVDDSQLPKDRFSAERLKGVDSTLKIQPAKLEDSAVYLCASSLEEFEANTEAFFGQGTRLTVV.

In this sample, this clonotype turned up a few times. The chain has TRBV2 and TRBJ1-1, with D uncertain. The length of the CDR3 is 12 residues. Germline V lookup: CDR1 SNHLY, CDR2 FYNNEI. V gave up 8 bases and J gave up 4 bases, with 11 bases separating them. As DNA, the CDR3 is TGTGCCAGCTATATCTTGGGCACTGAAGCTTTCTTT. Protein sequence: CASYILGTEAFF.

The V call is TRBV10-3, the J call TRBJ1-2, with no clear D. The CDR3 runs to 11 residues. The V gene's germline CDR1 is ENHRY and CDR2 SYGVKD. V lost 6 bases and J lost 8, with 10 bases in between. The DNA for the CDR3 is TGTGCCATCAGGGCCCCTCGGGGCTACACCTTC. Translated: CAIRAPRGYTF.

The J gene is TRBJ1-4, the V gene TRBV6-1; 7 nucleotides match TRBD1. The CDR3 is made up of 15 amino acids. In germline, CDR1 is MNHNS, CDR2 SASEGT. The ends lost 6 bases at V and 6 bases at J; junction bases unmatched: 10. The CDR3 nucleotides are TGTGCCAGCAGATCCCTGGGACAGTACTATGAAAAACTGTTTTTT. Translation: CASRSLGQYYEKLFF.

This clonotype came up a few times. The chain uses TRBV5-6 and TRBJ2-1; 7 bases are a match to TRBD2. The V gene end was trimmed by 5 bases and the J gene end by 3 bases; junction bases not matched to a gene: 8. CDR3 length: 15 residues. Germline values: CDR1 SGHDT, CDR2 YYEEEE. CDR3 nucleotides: TGTGCCAGCAGGAAAGAAAGCGGGAACTACAATGAGCAGTTCTTC. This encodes CASRKESGNYNEQFF.

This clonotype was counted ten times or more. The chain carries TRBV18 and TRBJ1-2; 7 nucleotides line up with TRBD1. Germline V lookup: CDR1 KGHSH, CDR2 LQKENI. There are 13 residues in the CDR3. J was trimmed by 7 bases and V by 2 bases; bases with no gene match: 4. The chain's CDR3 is CASSPDRVGGYTF. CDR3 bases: TGTGCCAGCTCACCAGACAGGGTCGGTGGCTACACCTTC.